This T cell receptor beta chain came from a study of spatial heterogeneity in lung cancer. The overall study: Averaged across combinations, each unique TCR and UMI pairing appeared more than ten times in raw reads, which were uncorrected.

Time point specified: sample taken at primary tumor resection. Whole RNA from tumor, nontumor lung or frozen PBMC was sequenced unsorted. A total of around 76 untreated early-stage non-small cell lung cancer patients served as donors. Each molecule of TCR cDNA was tagged with one unique molecular identifier. One entry per CDR3 protein results from TCRdb running MiXCR on the 5' RACE reads. The table includes 2,000 to 3,000 distinct CDR3 sequences, approximately 4.7% detected once. This clonotype came up many times. Found in a library prepared for alpha chains, this beta chain is an off-target read, and its abundance has little meaning. This TCR was recovered from a female donor with early-stage non-small cell lung cancer. This specimen consisted of normal lung tissue next to the tumor, obtained at surgery.

The CDR3 DNA reads TGCGCCAGCAGCTCGCTTGGGACAGGGGGCCGCAATGAGCAGTTCTTC. Translating it yields CASSSLGTGGRNEQFF. The chain combines TRBV5-1 with TRBJ2-1; TRBD1 matches 12 bases. From germline, CDR1 is SGHRS and CDR2 YFSETQ. Germline trimming cut 3 bases from V and 6 bases from J; bases unmatched to any gene: 7. CDR3 length equals 16 residues. Full variable domain (missing parts from reference TRBV5-1 and TRBJ2-1): KAGVTQTPRYLIKTRGQQVTLSCSPISGHRSVSWYQQTPGQGLQFLFEYFSETQRNKGNFPGRFSGRQFSNSRSEMNVSTLELGDSALYLCASSSLGTGGRNEQFFGPGTRLTVL.